This TCR beta chain appears in the sequencing data of a study of blood T cells in healthy people across ages. The germline V and J ends were trimmed by 6 bases and 2 bases, with 15 bases remaining between them. The CDR3 consists of 15 residues. Primed by a sample-barcoded 5' primer and a J-beta primer mix, a second PCR proceeded for 7 to 11 cycles. TCRdb itself ran the 5' RACE reads through MiXCR, one entry per CDR3 protein. The sample includes 1.5 million to 2 million distinct CDR3 sequences, around 48% of them seen just once. This clonotype has ten or more counts. The chain is built from TRBV12-3 or TRBV12-4 and TRBJ2-3; D could derive from TRBD1 or TRBD2 (5 bases each). The receptor was derived from a woman aged 35 to 49 in good health. The specimen sequenced was blood. CDR3: CASRERGRSTDTQYF. CDR3 nucleotide sequence: TGTGCCAGCAGGGAGAGGGGCCGGTCCACAGATACGCAGTATTTT.